The 10 T cell receptor beta chains reported below all come from one sample, sequenced in a study of T cell changes during pregnancy in multiple sclerosis. Profiling relied on immunoSEQ multiplex PCR, and the TCRdb table lists in-frame clones only, not all of them. The table lists 90,000 or so clones, about 89% of them singletons. The sample consisted of PBMCs, taken in the first trimester of pregnancy. These receptors all stem from a female donor in good health, serving as a control in a pregnancy study. Some clones in this sample may be carry-over from other donors' samples.

The CDR3 nucleotides read TGTGCCAGCAGCTTAGTAGCACAAGACAATGAGCAGTTCTTC. This translates into CASSLVAQDNEQFF. The rearrangement joins TRBV7-8 to TRBJ2-1; no clear D gene. From germline, CDR1 is SGHVS and CDR2 FQNEAQ. Trimming cost V 1 base and J 5 bases, with 9 bases left between them. The CDR3 totals 14 residues.

This clone was observed many times. This chain connects TRBV28 to TRBJ1-3; 7 bases are a match to TRBD1. The germline V gene encodes CDR1 MDHEN and CDR2 SYDVKM. After removal of 4 bases from V and 2 bases from J, the junction contained 5 bases not matched to a gene. The CDR3 consists of 15 residues. The DNA for the CDR3 is TGTGCCAGCAGTTCCCCCGGGACAGCTGGAAACACCATATATTTT. It translates to CASSSPGTAGNTIYF.

The J gene is TRBJ2-5, the V gene TRBV7-7, with TRBD1 as a possible D gene (6 bases). Germline V lookup: CDR1 SSHAT, CDR2 FNYEAQ (reference sequence). Trimming pared 3 bases from V and 5 bases from J, leaving 10 bases between. The CDR3 totals 13 residues. The CDR3 reads CASSFRTVETQYF. CDR3 bases: TGTGCCAGCAGCTTTAGGACAGTCGAGACCCAGTACTTC.

The J gene is TRBJ1-1, the V gene TRBV29-1; D is possibly TRBD1 (6 bases). The CDR3 is 12 amino acids. Trimming stripped 7 bases from V and 5 bases from J, with 14 bases between. Germline V lookup: CDR1 SQVTM, CDR2 ANQGSEA. For the CDR3, the DNA is TGCAGCGGGGAACAGGGAGGGACTGAAGCTTTCTTT. Its protein is CSGEQGGTEAFF. The complete variable domain, with remaining parts taken from reference TRBV29-1 and TRBJ1-1, reads SAVISQKPSRDICQRGTSLTIQCQVDSQVTMMFWYRQQPGQSLTLIATANQGSEATYESGFVIDKFPISRPNLTFSTLTVSNMSPEDSSIYLCSGEQGGTEAFFGQGTRLTVV.

This clone was counted once. The chain links TRBV4-3 to TRBJ1-2; TRBD1 might be the D (5 bases). Trimming shortened V by 1 base and J by 2 bases, and 11 bases separated the two germline ends. Germline CDR1 and CDR2: LGHNA and YSLEER. The CDR3 has 15 residues. CDR3 sequence (DNA): TGCGCCAGCAGCCAAGTAACGGCAGGGAACTATGGCTACACCTTC. Protein: CASSQVTAGNYGYTF.

This chain connects TRBV18 to TRBJ2-3, with 8 bases lining up with TRBD2. V trimming: 6 bases; J trimming: 3 bases; junction bases outside the gene matches: 5. CDR1 and CDR2 (germline): KGHSH, LQKENI. The CDR3 sequence is 14 residues long. CDR3 in DNA: TGTGCCAGCTCTAGCGGGATCACGACAGATACGCAGTATTTT. This codes for CASSSGITTDTQYF.

This chain links TRBV7-3 with TRBJ2-1; 12 nucleotides align to TRBD2. Germline V lookup: CDR1 SGHTA, CDR2 FQGTGA. The ends lost 5 bases at V and 6 bases at J; junction bases unmatched: 5. This CDR3 has 15 amino acids. CDR3 residues: CASSLAGGRGNEQFF. In DNA, the CDR3 is TGTGCCAGCAGCCTAGCGGGAGGGCGGGGCAATGAGCAGTTCTTC.

This clone was recorded only once. V and J are TRBV6-5 and TRBJ2-7; 14 bases map to TRBD2. The V gene's germline CDR1 is MNHEY and CDR2 SVGAGI. The CDR3 is 15 amino acids. The V segment lost 6 bases and the J segment 7 bases; nucleotides outside the gene matches: 8. The CDR3 loop is CASSMTSGRAWEQYF. CDR3 bases: TGTGCCAGCAGCATGACTAGCGGGAGGGCCTGGGAGCAGTACTTC.

The chain is built from TRBV28 and TRBJ1-5; tentatively, D is TRBD1 (6 bases). Germline values: CDR1 MDHEN, CDR2 SYDVKM. This CDR3 comprises 14 residues. Deletions cut 8 bases from V and 4 bases from J, with 15 bases between. CDR3 sequence (DNA): TGTGCCAGCCGTTCGGGAGGGGGGAATCAGCCCCAGCATTTT. It yields the protein CASRSGGGNQPQHF. Using reference TRBV28 and TRBJ1-5 for the parts outside the CDR3, the full variable domain is DVKVTQSSRYLVKRTGEKVFLECVQDMDHENMFWYRQDPGLGLRLIYFSYDVKMKEKGDIPEGYSVSREKKERFSLILESASTNQTSMYLCASRSGGGNQPQHFGDGTRLSIL.

The rearrangement joins TRBV7-9 to TRBJ1-5; TRBD1 is a possible D gene (5 bases). The length of the CDR3 is 16 residues. Trimming cost V 5 bases and J 4 bases, with 18 bases left between them. Per the germline V gene, CDR1 is SEHNR and CDR2 is FQNEAQ (reference sequence). In DNA, the CDR3 is TGTGCCAGCAGCCTCTCGGGGGAGGGGCTTAATCAGCCCCAGCATTTT. This gives the protein CASSLSGEGLNQPQHF.